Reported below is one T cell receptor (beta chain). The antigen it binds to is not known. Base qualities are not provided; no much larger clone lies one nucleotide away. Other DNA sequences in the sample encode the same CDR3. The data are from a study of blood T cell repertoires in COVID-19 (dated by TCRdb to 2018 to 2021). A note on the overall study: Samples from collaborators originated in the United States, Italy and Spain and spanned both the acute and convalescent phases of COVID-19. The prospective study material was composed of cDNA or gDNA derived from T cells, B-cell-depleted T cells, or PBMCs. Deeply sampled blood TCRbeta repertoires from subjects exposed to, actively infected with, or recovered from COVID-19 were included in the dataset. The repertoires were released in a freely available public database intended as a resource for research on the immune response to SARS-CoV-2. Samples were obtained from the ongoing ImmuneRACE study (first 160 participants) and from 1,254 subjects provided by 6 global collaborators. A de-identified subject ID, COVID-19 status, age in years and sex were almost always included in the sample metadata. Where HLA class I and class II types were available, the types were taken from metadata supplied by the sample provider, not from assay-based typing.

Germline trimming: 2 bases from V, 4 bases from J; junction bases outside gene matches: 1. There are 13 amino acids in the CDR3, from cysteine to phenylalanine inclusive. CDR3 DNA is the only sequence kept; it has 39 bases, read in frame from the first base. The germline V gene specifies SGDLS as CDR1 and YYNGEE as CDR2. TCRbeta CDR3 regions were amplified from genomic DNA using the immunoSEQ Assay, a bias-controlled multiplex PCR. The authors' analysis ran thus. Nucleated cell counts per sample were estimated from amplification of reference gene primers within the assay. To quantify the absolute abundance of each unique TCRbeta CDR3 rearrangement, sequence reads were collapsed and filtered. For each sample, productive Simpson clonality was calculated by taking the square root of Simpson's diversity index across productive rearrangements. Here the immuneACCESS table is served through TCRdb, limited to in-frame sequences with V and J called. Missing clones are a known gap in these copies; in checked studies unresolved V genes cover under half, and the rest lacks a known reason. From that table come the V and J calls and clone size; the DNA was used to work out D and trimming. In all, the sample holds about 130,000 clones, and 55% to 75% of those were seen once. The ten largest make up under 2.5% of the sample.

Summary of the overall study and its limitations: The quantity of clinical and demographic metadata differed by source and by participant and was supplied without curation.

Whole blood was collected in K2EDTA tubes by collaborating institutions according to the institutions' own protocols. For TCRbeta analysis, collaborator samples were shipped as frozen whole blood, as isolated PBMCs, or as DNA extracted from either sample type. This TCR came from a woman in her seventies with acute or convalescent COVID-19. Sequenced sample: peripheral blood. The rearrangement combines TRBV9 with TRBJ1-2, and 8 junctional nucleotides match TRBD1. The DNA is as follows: TGTGCCAGCAGCGTCGGACAGGGCTATGGCTACACCTTC. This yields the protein CASSVGQGYGYTF.